This TCR beta chain was identified in a study of T cell responses to AZD1222 COVID-19 vaccine. Broader study findings: Baseline serology detected seropositivity in only six AZD1222 recipients. A mostly white British donor set with more females was recruited, and clonal diversity was possibly underestimated.

About this clone: Its antigen is currently unknown.

Generated by immunoSEQ multiplex PCR, the TCRdb table keeps only in-frame clones and is missing some. Of 140,000 or so clones in the sample, more than 90% were seen once. Germline V gives CDR1 SGHRS, CDR2 YFSETQ. The CDR3 is made up of 13 amino acids. The V and J ends lost 4 bases and 2 bases respectively, with 10 bases between them. Specimen: peripheral blood, collected on day 0 of AZD1222 vaccination. This chain links TRBV5-1 with TRBJ2-7, with a tentative D call TRBD2 (5 bases). The sequence was collected from an adult in good health. The CDR3 loop is CASSLPGTYEQYF. The CDR3, as DNA: TGCGCCAGCAGCCTTCCGGGGACCTACGAGCAGTACTTC.